These 30 T cell receptor beta chains share one sample of origin, sequenced in a study of cytomegalovirus exposure and HLA in healthy donors. Amplification used 60 Vbeta primers and 13 Jbeta primers. The table came from immunoSEQ multiplex PCR; TCRdb's copy has only in-frame clones and leaves some out. The sample comprises 70,000 to 80,000 clones, more than 75% of which are singletons, and 1.9% rests with the top ten. The sequenced material came from PBMCs. Every receptor here comes from a man aged 18 to 30 in good health and CMV-seronegative.

The genes are TRBV19 and TRBJ2-7, with 9 bases fitting TRBD2. Germline assignment: CDR1 LNHDA and CDR2 SQIVND (reference sequence). With 2 bases clipped from V and 2 bases from J, the junction kept 4 bases outside the gene matches. The CDR3 is 15 residues long. The CDR3 sequence: CASSILSSGTYEQYF. The DNA for the CDR3 is TGTGCCAGTAGTATACTGTCTAGCGGGACCTACGAGCAGTACTTC. The full variable domain, in which reference TRBV19 and TRBJ2-7 provide the parts outside the CDR3, is DGGITQSPKYLFRKEGQNVTLSCEQNLNHDAMYWYRQDPGQGLRLIYYSQIVNDFQKGDIAEGYSVSREKKESFPLTVTSAQKNPTAFYLCASSILSSGTYEQYFGPGTRLTVT.

The J gene is TRBJ1-5, the V gene TRBV30, with 8 bases matching TRBD1. This CDR3 has 15 amino acids. V lost 2 bases and J lost 3; bases outside the gene matches: 6. Germline CDR1 is GTSNPN and CDR2 is SVGIG (reference sequence). The CDR3 protein is CAWSPRQGLNQPQHF. CDR3 in DNA: TGTGCCTGGAGTCCGCGACAGGGGCTCAATCAGCCCCAGCATTTT.

Comments on this clone: This specimen includes other DNA sequences encoding the same CDR3. The DNA for the CDR3 is TGTGCCAGTAGAAACCCAGGGGGCGGACCGGAGGCTTTCTTT. As protein: CASRNPGGGPEAFF. The chain employs TRBV19 and TRBJ1-1; 8 bases line up with TRBD1. V shed 6 bases and J 11 bases; nucleotides not matched to a gene: 14. The V gene's germline CDR1 is LNHDA and CDR2 SQIVND (reference sequence). This CDR3 has 14 residues.

The chain couples TRBV9 to TRBJ2-2; the D gene is possibly TRBD1 (6 bases). The V end was cut by 5 bases, the J end by 5 bases, with 10 bases between. The CDR3 consists of 13 residues. The germline V gene encodes CDR1 SGDLS and CDR2 YYNGEE. CDR3 protein: CASRQGGTGELFF. The CDR3, as DNA: TGTGCCAGCAGACAGGGTGGGACCGGGGAGCTGTTTTTT.

CDR3 in amino acids: CASSLAFGARETQYF. CDR3 coding DNA: TGTGCCAGCAGCTTAGCTTTTGGGGCGCGGGAGACCCAGTACTTC. The V and J genes are TRBV7-9 and TRBJ2-5; D may be TRBD1 (5 bases). Germline lookup yields CDR1 SEHNR and CDR2 FQNEAQ (reference sequence). Trimming left V 0 bases short and J 5 bases short, with 13 bases between. The CDR3 sequence is 15 residues long. Full variable domain (missing parts from reference TRBV7-9 and TRBJ2-5): DTGVSQNPRHKITKRGQNVTFRCDPISEHNRLYWYRQTLGQGPEFLTYFQNEAQLEKSRLLSDRFSAERPKGSFSTLEIQRTEQGDSAMYLCASSLAFGARETQYFGPGTRLLVL.

V usage is TRBV2 and J usage is TRBJ2-7; a possible D gene is TRBD1 (5 bases). The V end lost 6 bases, the J end lost 7 bases, and 19 bases lay between the germline ends. Germline CDR1 reads SNHLY; CDR2 reads FYNNEI. The length of the CDR3 is 14 residues. The CDR3 region is CASRDVPGAREQYF. The CDR3 bases are TGTGCCAGCAGGGATGTTCCTGGGGCGCGGGAGCAGTACTTC.

The V and J genes are TRBV6-4 and TRBJ1-6; a possible D gene is TRBD1 (5 bases). The germline gives CDR1 MRHNA, CDR2 SNTAGT. The CDR3 totals 15 residues. Trimming left V 0 bases short and J 4 bases short, with 7 bases between. The CDR3: CASSDSTVYNSPLHF. The CDR3 DNA sequence: TGTGCCAGCAGTGACTCGACAGTATATAATTCACCCCTCCACTTT.

This clone was observed a single time. The CDR3: CASSATGGWDTEAFF. The CDR3 DNA is TGTGCCAGCAGTGCTACAGGGGGCTGGGACACTGAAGCTTTCTTT. The chain combines TRBV25-1 with TRBJ1-1; TRBD1 aligns across 9 bases. V gave up 4 bases and J gave up 3 bases; unmatched junction bases: 6. Germline-derived CDR1 and CDR2 are MGHDK and SYGVNS. The CDR3 extends over 15 amino acids.

J is TRBJ2-1 and V is TRBV9; a weak D match, TRBD2 (6 bases). Trimming left V 0 bases short and J 0 bases short, with 13 bases between. The germline V gene has CDR1 SGDLS and CDR2 YYNGEE. This CDR3 region has 17 residues. CDR3 in DNA: TGTGCCAGCAGCGTAGTAGGGACTCGGAGCTCCTACAATGAGCAGTTCTTC. Translating gives CASSVVGTRSSYNEQFF.

This rearrangement joins TRBV10-2 to TRBJ2-7; tentatively, D is TRBD1 (5 bases). Trimming took 7 bases from V and 4 from J, leaving 11 bases between them. Germline V gives CDR1 WSHSY, CDR2 SAAADI. The CDR3 has 12 residues. This CDR3 reads CASKTAEYEQYF. In DNA form, the CDR3 reads TGCGCCAGCAAGACAGCAGAATACGAGCAGTACTTC.

The CDR3 reads CASRGQGQAFF. In DNA form, the CDR3 reads TGTGCCAGCAGGGGACAGGGACAAGCTTTCTTT. J is TRBJ1-1 and V is TRBV11-3; 9 positions agree with TRBD1. The CDR3 has 11 residues. Germline lookup yields CDR1 SGHNT and CDR2 YENEEA. The ends lost 6 bases at V and 9 bases at J; junction bases unmatched: 2.

The chain uses TRBV18 and TRBJ2-7; D is uncertain. The CDR3 is 13 amino acids. Trimming cost V 1 base and J 3 bases, with 7 bases left between them. CDR1 is KGHSH, CDR2 LQKENI, per germline. The CDR3 DNA reads as TGTGCCAGCTCACCACGGGCTATCTACGAGCAGTACTTC. Translated, it gives CASSPRAIYEQYF.

The genes are TRBV27 and TRBJ1-5; D gene unclear. CDR3 size: 13 residues. With 10 bases removed from V and 4 bases from J, the gap between germline ends came to 14 bases. Germline assignment: CDR1 MNHEY and CDR2 SMNVEV (reference sequence). The CDR3 protein is CATSISGNQPQHF. The CDR3 nucleotides are TGTGCCACCTCGATAAGCGGGAATCAGCCCCAGCATTTT.

This clone has a single count. The chain links TRBV4-1 to TRBJ2-7, with TRBD2 identical over 7 bases. With V trimmed by 2 bases and J by 6 bases, 10 bases remained unmatched. The V gene's germline CDR1 is MGHRA and CDR2 YSYEKL. The CDR3 sequence is 15 residues long. CDR3 loop: CASSQPTSSHLEQYF. CDR3 DNA sequence: TGCGCCAGCAGCCAACCGACTAGCTCCCACCTCGAGCAGTACTTC.

This clone showed up just once. This chain uses TRBV27 with TRBJ1-4, with unresolved D. The CDR3 totals 17 residues. Germline values: CDR1 MNHEY, CDR2 SMNVEV (reference sequence). V lost 6 bases and J lost 0, with 17 bases in between. The DNA of the CDR3 is TGTGCCAGCAGACCGAGGCAACTGCAGACAACTAATGAAAAACTGTTTTTT. Translated, it gives CASRPRQLQTTNEKLFF. Together with reference TRBV27 and TRBJ1-4, the CDR3 gives the full variable domain: EAQVTQNPRYLITVTGKKLTVTCSQNMNHEYMSWYRQDPGLGLRQIYYSMNVEVTDKGDVPEGYKVSRKEKRNFPLILESPSPNQTSLYFCASRPRQLQTTNEKLFFGSGTQLSVL.

This clone appeared once. V gene TRBV18 combines with J gene TRBJ2-7; no clear D. Germline V lookup: CDR1 KGHSH, CDR2 LQKENI. V lost 5 bases and J 0 bases, leaving 5 bases between the germline ends. There are 12 residues in the CDR3. This CDR3 is CASSSNSYEQYF. The CDR3 DNA reads as TGTGCCAGCTCATCAAACTCCTACGAGCAGTACTTC.

This chain links TRBV6-1 with TRBJ2-7, with a tentative D call TRBD1 (6 bases). CDR1 and CDR2 (germline): MNHNS, SASEGT. CDR3 size: 15 residues. Trimming took off 5 bases at V and 3 bases at J, with 17 bases between the two ends. This chain's CDR3 is CASSSEGQSLYEQYF. CDR3 sequence (DNA): TGTGCCAGCAGTTCCGAAGGACAGTCTCTCTACGAGCAGTACTTC.

The chain carries TRBV28 and TRBJ1-1, with 9 nucleotides matching TRBD1. CDR3 size: 14 residues. CDR1 and CDR2 (germline): MDHEN, SYDVKM. The J segment lost 6 bases and the V segment lost 2 bases, leaving 4 bases of the junction unmatched. The CDR3, as DNA: TGTGCCAGCAGTTTAGGAACAGGGGGCGCTGAAGCTTTCTTT. Translated: CASSLGTGGAEAFF.

This sequence joins TRBV28 and TRBJ2-1; 8 bases align to TRBD2. V lost 3 bases to trimming and J lost 1 base; unmatched junction nucleotides: 8. This CDR3 contains 17 residues. Germline lookup yields CDR1 MDHEN and CDR2 SYDVKM. The DNA of the CDR3 is TGTGCCAGCAGTTTTCCCGGGGGGGCGGGTTCCTACAATGAGCAGTTCTTC. Residues: CASSFPGGAGSYNEQFF.

In its sample, this clone was seen a few times. The rearrangement links TRBV19 to TRBJ1-2; 7 bases line up with TRBD1. The V gene end was trimmed by 5 bases and the J gene end by 8 bases; junction bases not matched to a gene: 14. The CDR3 has 15 amino acids. Germline lookup yields CDR1 LNHDA and CDR2 SQIVND (reference sequence). The CDR3, as DNA: TGTGCCAGTAGTGGAGGGACAGTAAAGGTTGGAGGCTACACCTTC. Its translation: CASSGGTVKVGGYTF.

This chain links TRBV5-1 with TRBJ1-1; 9 bases are a match to TRBD1. The CDR3 covers 14 residues. J gave up 6 bases and V 1 base, and 4 bases lay outside the gene matches. CDR1 is SGHRS, CDR2 YFSETQ, per germline. The CDR3 region is CASSLTGGLAEAFF. CDR3 sequence (DNA): TGCGCCAGCAGCTTGACAGGGGGCTTGGCTGAAGCTTTCTTT.

This chain connects TRBV4-1 to TRBJ1-6, with a possible D match to TRBD1 (5 bases). The V end was cut by 3 bases, the J end by 10 bases, with 16 bases between. Germline V gene lookup returns CDR1 MGHRA and CDR2 YSYEKL. The CDR3 is 15 residues long. The CDR3 coding sequence is TGCGCCAGCAGCCAGGCCTCGGGGGGAAACTCACCCCTCCACTTT. It encodes CASSQASGGNSPLHF.

CDR3 sequence: CASRWADYNQPQHF. In DNA, the CDR3 is TGTGCCAGCAGGTGGGCTGACTACAATCAGCCCCAGCATTTT. This chain links TRBV2 with TRBJ1-5; no clear D gene. V was cut by 6 bases and J by 3 bases, with 12 bases left in between. Germline V gives CDR1 SNHLY, CDR2 FYNNEI. The CDR3 is 14 residues long.

A single count supports this clone. The V call is TRBV27, the J call TRBJ2-2; the match to TRBD2 covers 8 bases. Germline V gene data show CDR1 as MNHEY and CDR2 as SMNVEV (reference sequence). This CDR3 comprises 13 residues. With V trimmed by 6 bases and J by 6 bases, 3 bases remained unmatched. CDR3 DNA: TGTGCCAGCAGCTTTAGCGGGGCCGGGGAGCTGTTTTTT. It specifies CASSFSGAGELFF.

V is TRBV2 and J is TRBJ1-1; D is ambiguous. Deletions cut 9 bases from V and 6 bases from J, with 8 bases between. Per the germline V gene, CDR1 is SNHLY and CDR2 is FYNNEI. CDR3 size: 10 residues. The CDR3 nucleotides are TGTGCCAGGCGTCCCTCTGAAGCTTTCTTT. Translating it yields CARRPSEAFF.

This chain connects TRBV27 to TRBJ2-2; 10 positions match TRBD1. V dropped 5 bases and J dropped 13; count of bases not matched to a gene: 10. This CDR3 spans 14 amino acids. Germline V gene sequence: CDR1 MNHEY, CDR2 SMNVEV (reference sequence). CDR3 nucleotide sequence: TGTGCCAGCAGTCTGGACAGGGGGTTTTCTGCGCTGTTTTTT. This translates into CASSLDRGFSALFF.

This clone was picked up one time. V is TRBV7-2 and J is TRBJ2-3; 13 nucleotides line up with TRBD2. V trimming: 5 bases; J trimming: 3 bases; junction bases outside the gene matches: 8. Per the germline V gene, CDR1 is SGHTA and CDR2 is FQGNSA. CDR3 length equals 17 residues. As DNA, the CDR3 is TGTGCCAGCAGCCGGACTAGCGGGAGAGGGGGTACAGATACGCAGTATTTT. It yields the protein CASSRTSGRGGTDTQYF.

The chain uses TRBV18 and TRBJ1-2; 7 bases fit TRBD1. Germline V gene lookup returns CDR1 KGHSH and CDR2 LQKENI. The length of the CDR3 is 14 residues. V shed 5 bases and J 2 bases; nucleotides not matched to a gene: 5. Written as DNA, the CDR3 is TGTGCCAGCTCATCCCAACAGGGGAACTATGGCTACACCTTC. The encoded protein is CASSSQQGNYGYTF.

This clone has a single count. The V call is TRBV28, the J call TRBJ1-5; 7 bases line up with TRBD1. Germline CDR1 MDHEN, CDR2 SYDVKM. V dropped 3 bases and J dropped 5; count of bases not matched to a gene: 4. This CDR3 has 14 residues. The CDR3 region has the DNA TGTGCCAGCAGTTTGGGCCAGGGGGATCAGCCCCAGCATTTT. It specifies CASSLGQGDQPQHF.

V is TRBV29-1 and J is TRBJ2-7; 8 bases align to TRBD1. This CDR3 comprises 12 residues. V lost 6 bases to trimming and J lost 5 bases; unmatched junction nucleotides: 6. Germline CDR1 and CDR2: SQVTM and ANQGSEA. Here the CDR3 reads CSVLGQDHEQYF. In nucleotides, the CDR3 is TGCAGCGTCTTGGGACAGGACCACGAGCAGTACTTC.